Presented here are 13 T cell receptor beta chains from one specimen sequenced in a study of T cell repertoires in cytomegalovirus infection. Using its own MiXCR run on the reads, TCRdb lists one record per CDR3 protein. The sample has about 360,000 distinct CDR3 sequences, 15% to 20% seen once. The sample comprised PBMCs. The receptors originated from a human donor in good health (CMV status not recorded). Some clones in this sample may be carry-over from other donors' samples.

The chain employs TRBV6-2 or TRBV6-3 and TRBJ2-2; tentatively, D is TRBD1 or TRBD2 (5 bases each). V was cut by 6 bases and J by 5 bases, with 22 bases left in between. The CDR3 sequence is 17 residues long. Germline V gene lookup returns CDR1 MNHEY and CDR2 SVGEGT. The CDR3: CASSRYQGTDPTGELFF. The CDR3 bases are TGTGCCAGCAGCCGATATCAAGGGACGGATCCTACCGGGGAGCTGTTTTTT.

This clonotype was detected only a few times. The chain links TRBV7-9 to TRBJ1-3; 10 bases fit TRBD1. Per the germline V gene, CDR1 is SEHNR and CDR2 is FQNEAQ (reference sequence). V lost 3 bases and J lost 3; bases outside the gene matches: 5. The CDR3 totals 16 residues. The CDR3 DNA sequence: TGTGCCAGCAGCTTTCCTGGACAGGGGGATGGAAACACCATATATTTT. Protein product: CASSFPGQGDGNTIYF.

This clonotype was counted between two and nine times. This sequence joins TRBV5-1 and TRBJ2-7; 7 positions match TRBD2. Germline CDR1 reads SGHRS; CDR2 reads YFSETQ. Germline trimming cut 0 bases from V and 3 bases from J; bases unmatched to any gene: 6. The CDR3 consists of 15 residues. CDR3 sequence: CASSLGPSGNYEQYF. Here the CDR3 DNA reads TGCGCCAGCAGCTTGGGGCCTAGCGGCAACTACGAGCAGTACTTC.

Many counts were recorded for this clonotype. This chain uses TRBV28 with TRBJ2-7, with 8 bases lining up with TRBD2. V trimming: 10 bases; J trimming: 6 bases; junction bases outside the gene matches: 11. This CDR3 contains 13 residues. CDR1 MDHEN and CDR2 SYDVKM come from the germline V gene. The CDR3 coding sequence is TGTGCCACCGCTTGGGGCGGGGGGTTCGAGCAGTACTTC. It specifies CATAWGGGFEQYF.

At least ten counts were recorded for this clonotype. The chain uses TRBV7-9 and TRBJ1-5; TRBD1 agrees at 8 bases. V shed 6 bases and J 6 bases; nucleotides not matched to a gene: 7. Germline values: CDR1 SEHNR, CDR2 FQNEAQ (reference sequence). This CDR3 spans 14 amino acids. The CDR3 reads CASRGQGSSQPQHF. The CDR3 DNA reads as TGTGCCAGCAGAGGACAGGGATCGAGTCAGCCCCAGCATTTT. Supplemented by reference TRBV7-9 and TRBJ1-5, the full variable domain reads DTGVSQNPRHKITKRGQNVTFRCDPISEHNRLYWYRQTLGQGPEFLTYFQNEAQLEKSRLLSDRFSAERPKGSFSTLEIQRTEQGDSAMYLCASRGQGSSQPQHFGDGTRLSIL.

This clonotype was detected a few times. The gene calls are TRBV2 and TRBJ1-5, with 9 bases aligning to TRBD1. V was clipped by 4 bases and J by 7 bases; unmatched bases: 5. Germline lookup yields CDR1 SNHLY and CDR2 FYNNEI. The CDR3 runs 14 residues. CDR3: CASSGTGEIQPQHF. The CDR3 bases are TGTGCCAGCAGTGGGACAGGGGAGATCCAGCCCCAGCATTTT. Together with reference TRBV2 and TRBJ1-5, the CDR3 gives the full variable domain: EPEVTQTPSHQVTQMGQEVILRCVPISNHLYFYWYRQILGQKVEFLVSFYNNEISEKSEIFDDQFSVERPDGSNFTLKIRSTKLEDSAMYFCASSGTGEIQPQHFGDGTRLSIL.

The chain combines TRBV12-3 or TRBV12-4 with TRBJ2-3; a possible D gene is TRBD2 (5 bases). Deletions cut 2 bases from V and 3 bases from J, with 12 bases between. There are 15 residues in the CDR3. CDR3 in amino acids: CASSLLYSDTDTQYF. In nucleotides, the CDR3 is TGTGCCAGCAGTTTACTTTATAGCGATACAGATACGCAGTATTTT.

This clonotype was seen a handful of times. The CDR3 nucleotides read TGCGCCAGCAGCCAAGCGTTTCCCGCAGCCATGAACACTGAAGCTTTCTTT. Its protein product is CASSQAFPAAMNTEAFF. The chain has TRBV4-3 and TRBJ1-1, with D unresolved. Trimming left V 1 base short and J 0 bases short, with 15 bases between. The CDR3 has 17 residues. Germline V CDR1 and CDR2: LGHNA, YSLEER.

This clonotype was counted at least ten times. The chain employs TRBV7-2 and TRBJ2-1; TRBD2 matches at 8 bases. The junction had 2 bases not matched to a gene; V was cut back by 2 bases and J by 2 bases. The CDR3 has 15 residues. CDR1 is SGHTA and CDR2 is FQGNSA in the germline V gene. The DNA for the CDR3 is TGTGCCAGCAGCTTAAGGCGGGAGGCCTACAATGAGCAGTTCTTC. Translating gives CASSLRREAYNEQFF.

This clonotype showed up many times. The genes are TRBV6-2 or TRBV6-3 and TRBJ2-7; D is undetermined. The germline V gene has CDR1 MNHEY and CDR2 SVGEGT. V dropped 0 bases and J dropped 0 bases, with 9 bases sitting between them. This CDR3 comprises 15 residues. CDR3 loop: CASSYSRWPSYEQYF. CDR3 sequence (DNA): TGTGCCAGCAGTTACTCGAGGTGGCCCTCCTACGAGCAGTACTTC.

This chain uses TRBV19 with TRBJ2-4, with TRBD2 matching 8 bases. The CDR3 totals 16 residues. V dropped 6 bases and J dropped 5; count of bases not matched to a gene: 12. Looked up from germline, CDR1 is LNHDA and CDR2 is SQIVND (reference sequence). The CDR3 sequence is CASRDSSGSGQNIQYF. In DNA form, the CDR3 reads TGTGCCAGTAGGGATTCAAGCGGGAGCGGACAAAACATTCAGTACTTC.

This chain connects TRBV10-3 to TRBJ2-5; 8 bases line up with TRBD2. CDR1 and CDR2 from the germline V gene are ENHRY and SYGVKD. The ends lost 6 bases at V and 1 base at J; junction bases unmatched: 10. CDR3 length equals 16 residues. The CDR3 loop reads CAIRRGTSGAQETQYF. The CDR3 DNA is TGTGCCATCAGGCGGGGGACTAGTGGGGCCCAAGAGACCCAGTACTTC.

This clonotype came up many times. V is TRBV28 and J is TRBJ1-5, with unresolved D. CDR3 length equals 13 residues. The V gene lost 3 bases and the J gene lost 5 bases, with 8 bases spanning the gap. From germline, CDR1 is MDHEN and CDR2 SYDVKM. CDR3 protein: CASSFYVDQPQHF. The CDR3 bases are TGTGCCAGCAGTTTTTACGTCGATCAGCCCCAGCATTTT. Full variable domain (missing parts from reference TRBV28 and TRBJ1-5): DVKVTQSSRYLVKRTGEKVFLECVQDMDHENMFWYRQDPGLGLRLIYFSYDVKMKEKGDIPEGYSVSREKKERFSLILESASTNQTSMYLCASSFYVDQPQHFGDGTRLSIL.